The 17 T cell receptor beta chains in this list originate from one sample, sequenced in a study of vaccination and CD4 T cells after COVID-19. Stated treatment: approximately 9-day PBMC culture with coronavirus spike peptide pools or control peptides (ViraFEST assay). Sequenced with the Oncomine TCR Beta short-read assay was DNA taken from cultured CD4+ T cells. From the PCR reads, TCRdb called clonotypes with MiXCR, one entry per CDR3 protein. Of about 12,000 distinct CDR3 sequences detected, 64% appear once; the ten largest clones hold around 15%. Their target antigens are unknown. Specimen: CD4+ T cells from blood, cultured in vitro. These receptors were collected from a human donor who had recovered from COVID-19.

By sample share, this clonotype is large. The chain uses TRBV5-8 and TRBJ2-7; D call uncertain. The V gene lost 4 bases and the J gene lost 0 bases, with 8 bases spanning the gap. This CDR3 is 13 amino acids long. Germline-derived CDR1 and CDR2 are SGHTS and YDEGEE. The CDR3 DNA reads as TGTGCCAGCAGCACCCGACACTCCTACGAGCAGTACTTC. Its protein is CASSTRHSYEQYF. Using reference TRBV5-8 and TRBJ2-7 for the parts outside the CDR3, the full variable domain is EAGVTQSPTHLIKTRGQQATLRCSPISGHTSVYWYQQALGLGLQFLLWYDEGEERNRGNFPPRFSGRQFPNYSSELNVNALELEDSALYLCASSTRHSYEQYFGPGTRLTVT.

This rearrangement joins TRBV15 to TRBJ1-1, with 9 bases aligning to TRBD1. With 0 bases clipped from V and 5 bases from J, the junction kept 7 bases outside the gene matches. The germline gives CDR1 LNHNV, CDR2 YYDKDF (reference sequence). The CDR3 has 16 amino acids. CDR3 sequence: CATSRDGTGKGTEAFF. The DNA of the CDR3 is TGTGCCACCAGCAGAGATGGGACAGGGAAGGGGACTGAAGCTTTCTTT.

The rearrangement joins TRBV18 to TRBJ2-1; D gene ambiguous. V was trimmed by 2 bases and J by 10 bases, leaving 6 bases between them. In germline, CDR1 is KGHSH, CDR2 LQKENI. This CDR3 region has 11 residues. The CDR3 region is CASSPDGEQFF. CDR3 coding DNA: TGTGCCAGCTCACCAGATGGAGAGCAGTTCTTC.

This chain links TRBV7-8 with TRBJ2-1; D uncertain. CDR1 is SGHVS and CDR2 is FQNEAQ in the germline V gene. The CDR3 sequence is 13 residues long. V shed 1 base and J shed 6 bases, with 7 bases lying between them. CDR3 residues: CASSLVPPNEQFF. The CDR3 region has the DNA TGTGCCAGCAGCTTAGTACCACCCAATGAGCAGTTCTTC.

This clonotype was recorded once. The J gene is TRBJ1-6, the V gene TRBV12-3 or TRBV12-4, with D tentatively TRBD1 (5 bases). V was cut by 3 bases and J by 9 bases, with 21 bases left in between. The CDR3 is 17 amino acids. The CDR3 DNA is TGTGCCAGCAGTTTTGGGTGGGGGGAGAGGCTAGGTTCACCCCTCCACTTT. It specifies CASSFGWGERLGSPLHF.

CDR3 DNA: TGTGCCAGCAGTCCGCAGGGGGCGAATCAGCCCCAGCATTTT. Translating it yields CASSPQGANQPQHF. This chain joins TRBV6-1 and TRBJ1-5; 8 bases are a match to TRBD1. The V segment lost 5 bases and the J segment 4 bases; nucleotides outside the gene matches: 4. The germline V gene encodes CDR1 MNHNS and CDR2 SASEGT. CDR3 length equals 14 residues.

This clonotype was seen only once. The chain has TRBV5-6 and TRBJ1-2, with 7 bases matching TRBD1. V lost 3 bases, J lost 4 bases, and 6 bases stayed unmatched. The CDR3 totals 14 residues. Germline V gene sequence: CDR1 SGHDT, CDR2 YYEEEE. The CDR3: CASSYDRASYGYTF. The CDR3 bases are TGTGCCAGCAGCTATGACAGGGCCTCCTATGGCTACACCTTC.

The chain links TRBV20-1 to TRBJ2-5; TRBD2 matches 14 bases. The V gene's germline CDR1 is DFQATT and CDR2 SNEGSKA (reference sequence). There are 15 residues in the CDR3. The trim removed 5 bases at V and 4 bases at J, leaving 6 bases unmatched. The CDR3 region is CSALTSGGALETQYF. In DNA form, the CDR3 reads TGCAGTGCTCTGACTAGCGGGGGGGCGCTAGAGACCCAGTACTTC.

The chain joins TRBV20-1 to TRBJ2-1; D is possibly TRBD2 (5 bases). Deletions cut 3 bases from V and 0 bases from J, with 21 bases between. Germline values: CDR1 DFQATT, CDR2 SNEGSKA (reference sequence). CDR3 length: 18 amino acids. The CDR3: CSARGRLASPTSYNEQFF. For the CDR3, the DNA is TGCAGTGCTAGGGGTCGGCTAGCTTCCCCTACCTCCTACAATGAGCAGTTCTTC.

J is TRBJ1-3 and V is TRBV27, with TRBD1 identical over 10 bases. The germline CDR1 and CDR2 sequences are MNHEY and SMNVEV (reference sequence). The CDR3 has 15 amino acids. The V gene end was trimmed by 2 bases and the J gene end by 7 bases; junction bases not matched to a gene: 5. The CDR3 DNA follows: TGTGCCAGCAGTTTACGGGGACAGGGGTGGAACACCATATATTTT. This encodes CASSLRGQGWNTIYF.

This clonotype was counted between two and nine times. The chain employs TRBV19 and TRBJ1-3; D is undetermined. Germline V gene lookup returns CDR1 LNHDA and CDR2 SQIVND (reference sequence). Trimming left V 6 bases short and J 0 bases short, with 12 bases between. The CDR3 is 15 residues long. The CDR3 DNA reads as TGTGCCAGTAGGCCCGGGCGTAACTCTGGAAACACCATATATTTT. It translates to CASRPGRNSGNTIYF. Looking up the rest from reference TRBV19 and TRBJ1-3 gives the full variable domain: DGGITQSPKYLFRKEGQNVTLSCEQNLNHDAMYWYRQDPGQGLRLIYYSQIVNDFQKGDIAEGYSVSREKKESFPLTVTSAQKNPTAFYLCASRPGRNSGNTIYFGEGSWLTVV.

This clonotype appeared a few times. The chain links TRBV20-1 to TRBJ2-3; a possible D gene is TRBD1 (6 bases). Trimming shortened V by 2 bases and J by 10 bases, and 19 bases separated the two germline ends. This CDR3 is 14 amino acids long. From germline, CDR1 is DFQATT and CDR2 SNEGSKA (reference sequence). The CDR3 sequence is CSARPGRDIGSQYF. The CDR3 DNA follows: TGCAGTGCTAGACCTGGCCGGGACATCGGTTCGCAGTATTTT.

This chain joins TRBV7-2 and TRBJ2-3, with D unresolved. V was pared by 5 bases and J by 6 bases, with 9 bases between. This CDR3 contains 12 residues. Germline assignment: CDR1 SGHTA and CDR2 FQGNSA. CDR3 bases: TGTGCCAGCAGCACTGACCCGGATACGCAGTATTTT. Amino acids: CASSTDPDTQYF.

The V call is TRBV27, the J call TRBJ1-1; no clear D gene. V gave up 3 bases and J gave up 1 base, with 9 bases separating them. The CDR3 is 14 amino acids. The germline gives CDR1 MNHEY, CDR2 SMNVEV (reference sequence). The CDR3 DNA is TGTGCCAGCAGTTTGCGGGAGGGGAACACTGAAGCTTTCTTT. Its protein product is CASSLREGNTEAFF.

The chain employs TRBV20-1 and TRBJ2-7; 7 bases fit TRBD1. CDR1 and CDR2 from the germline V gene are DFQATT and SNEGSKA (reference sequence). The V and J ends lost 5 bases and 1 base, in that order; junction bases with no gene match: 11. CDR3 size: 15 residues. The CDR3 DNA reads TGCAGTGCTGAACGCCCGGGACAGTCGTCCTACGAGCAGTACTTC. It yields the protein CSAERPGQSSYEQYF.

The chain combines TRBV5-4 with TRBJ1-2; D is unclear. The V gene lost 2 bases and the J gene lost 7 bases, with 15 bases spanning the gap. This CDR3 region has 14 residues. The germline CDR1 and CDR2 sequences are SGHNT and YYREEE (reference sequence). This CDR3 is CASSLQQVSSGYTF. For the CDR3, the DNA is TGTGCCAGCAGCTTACAGCAGGTATCGAGTGGCTACACCTTC.

The chain combines TRBV5-5 with TRBJ1-1; 9 nucleotides align to TRBD1. J was trimmed by 6 bases and V by 4 bases; bases with no gene match: 7. The CDR3 is 14 residues long. Germline-derived CDR1 and CDR2 are SGHKS and YYEKEE (reference sequence). The CDR3 loop is CASSAGGQGSEAFF. CDR3 DNA sequence: TGTGCCAGCAGCGCGGGAGGACAGGGGTCTGAAGCTTTCTTT.